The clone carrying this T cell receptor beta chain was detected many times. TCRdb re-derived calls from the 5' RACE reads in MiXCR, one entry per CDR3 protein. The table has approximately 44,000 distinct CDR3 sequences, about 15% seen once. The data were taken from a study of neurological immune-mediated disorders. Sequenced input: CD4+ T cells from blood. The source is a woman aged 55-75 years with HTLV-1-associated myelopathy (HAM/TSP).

The CDR3 protein is CASSLTGQRNTEAFF. In DNA form, the CDR3 reads TGCGCCAGCAGCTTGACAGGCCAGAGAAACACTGAAGCTTTCTTT. This rearrangement joins TRBV5-1 to TRBJ1-1, with D perhaps TRBD1 (5 bases). The CDR3 totals 15 residues. CDR1 is SGHRS, CDR2 YFSETQ, per germline. Trimming shortened V by 1 base and J by 2 bases, and 12 bases separated the two germline ends.